The TCR beta chain described here comes from a study of cytomegalovirus exposure and HLA in healthy donors (dated by TCRdb to the late 2010s). Study-wide context: According to an earlier analysis of 587 of the donors, 150 million to 200 million T cells yielded 117 million unique TCR beta sequences and approximately 300 Gb of sequence data. Roughly 300 gigabases of sequencing data and tens of millions of unique TCR sequences were included in an early release covering around 650 HLA-typed donors. The genetic ancestry cluster associated with self-reported Caucasian donors included 81% of the 300 to 400 genotyped donors. The study aimed to test whether signatures of past pathogen exposure could be identified by cataloging public T cell receptors. The T cell repertoires of 700 or so subjects were profiled by immunosequencing and related to cytomegalovirus serostatus. Besides the first cohort of 666 subjects, a separate validation cohort made up of 120 different subjects was used. To predict cytomegalovirus infection status, the study combined high-throughput TCR immunosequencing, statistical association of individual TCRs with disease status, and machine learning. A later analysis re-examined previously published TCR beta repertoires from about 670 donors and added high-resolution HLA genotyping to investigate patterns of TCR occurrence. Rather than drawing on any new phenotypic data, the later analysis identified candidate immune exposures from TCR beta sequences and the way those sequences occurred across donors. An earlier analysis of more than 450 of the donors used high-throughput TCR beta sequencing to judge whether each TCR beta V gene segment behaved as functional or pseudogenic. Alongside the repertoire data, information on donor age, sex, ethnicity and CMV serostatus was compiled. A later genetic analysis used genome-wide SNP genotypes for 398 of the 666 donors, treating that subset as a discovery cohort. Every repertoire in the discovery cohort had been generated on one and the same sequencing platform. Both class I and class II loci were covered by HLA typing, at four-digit resolution. The number of donors typed differed by locus, with roughly 629-640 for A, B, C, DRB1 and DQB1, roughly 520 for DQA1, 600 to 610 for DPA1, and some 440 for DPB1. Four to six DR-DQ haplotypes were handled as single units for association and clustering, since linkage in the cohort was strong. Among roughly 400 genotyped donors of the cohort, an average of around 220,000 unique TCR beta nucleotide sequences was sequenced per donor, of which approximately 18% were non-productive.

Study-wide findings and limitations: A group of highly shared sequence variants was considered likely to be a technical artifact of the sequencing pipeline. Several of the top co-occurrence clusters appeared to be linked to parvovirus B19, influenza, CMV and Epstein-Barr virus, according to a later analysis. A further reported finding was that TCR beta sequences accurately predicted the HLA-A and HLA-B alleles for most subjects in the first cohort. Linkage disequilibrium might explain the correlated functional status among segregating V segments, but an unknown experimental factor could not be ruled out. Because counts were too low, about 18 rarely observed V segments, including chromosome 9 orphons, were excluded from the earlier analysis of 500 to 700 of the donors. In a later analysis, most CMV-associated TCR beta chains were found to appear HLA-restricted, with HLA associations seemingly driven largely by CMV exposure. Most TCR sequences were observed very rarely across donors, whereas some public TCRs were present in many individuals. A total of 150 or so TCR beta chains were listed by the study as associated with cytomegalovirus. According to the authors, the approach could potentially be generalized to other disease states and immunological phenotypes. In a later analysis, TCR association rates were found to vary across HLA loci, with the most associated TCRs seen for DRB1 alleles and the fewest for HLA-C alleles. Compared with the 666-donor mean, donors in an Asian-associated ancestry cluster had fewer N-insertions in productive TCRs, according to a later genetic analysis. A later analysis associated 15,000 to 20,000 TCR beta sequences with specific HLA alleles at a false discovery rate of 0.05. Broadly in line with IMGT annotations, most TCR beta V segments showed up in productive rearrangements about 87% or about 30% of the time in an earlier analysis of several hundred of the donors. Presence/absence analyses assumed roughly uniform sequencing depth across donors, an assumption that may not hold. In a later genetic analysis, a missense DCLRE1C variant was associated with V-gene and J-gene trimming of TCR beta chains, and the association was replicated in an independent cohort. Because HLA typing was unavailable for some donors at each locus, only the typed subset was used in association tests. The classifier was reported to diagnose cytomegalovirus status with high specificity and sensitivity in both the original and validation cohorts. In vitro tests confirmed that three of the cytomegalovirus-associated TCR beta chains recognize cytomegalovirus antigens. In a later analysis, HLA-associated TCR beta chains were found to be more clonally expanded and to have lower generation probabilities than equally common non-associated chains. Some IMGT-functional V segments, including TRBV6-2 and TRBV6-3, could not be told apart with the 87-base-pair reads, so those segments were excluded. Immune exposure information for the cohort was limited to CMV serostatus. Only TCR beta chains were sequenced in this cohort, and the absence of alpha or paired-chain data limited detectable features. Assigning TCR associations to individual alleles was difficult when HLA alleles, especially DR and DQ, strongly co-occurred.

Library generation was performed with the immunoSEQ multiplex PCR assay. The multiplex PCR relied on a mix of 60 forward primers for TCR Vbeta segments and 13 reverse primers for TCR Jbeta segments. The CDR3 region of rearranged TCR beta genes was amplified from genomic DNA with a multiplex PCR assay. On the Illumina HiSeq System, the amplified TCR beta libraries were sequenced as 87-base-pair reads. The study's processing was this. A later analysis tallied 75 million to 95 million unique TCR beta chains across the 700 or so repertoires, and some 10 million of those chains were shared by two or more donors. Raw reads were error-corrected and collapsed into unique sequences with a nearest-neighbor algorithm that merged closely related sequences to remove PCR and sequencing errors. Alignment of CDR3 sequences to IMGT reference sequences was used to assign V, D and J gene segments. For a sequence to be retained, a match of at least six nucleotides to both a V gene segment and a J gene segment was required. Rearrangements were called productive when the CDR3 lacked stop codons and stayed in frame with V and J; all others were non-productive. Following IMGT convention, CDR3 was defined as the stretch from the second conserved V-encoded cysteine up to the conserved J-encoded phenylalanine. In an earlier analysis of 550 to 650 of the donors, sequences lacking an unambiguous match to a single V gene segment were excluded. An earlier analysis of fewer than 750 of the donors called V segments functional above 56.7% productive rearrangements and segregating when the between-donor standard deviation exceeded 5%. A statistical classification framework was built for diagnosing cytomegalovirus status from the catalog of TCR beta chain sequences. V and J gene assignment, in a later analysis, came from comparing TCR nucleotide sequences with IMGT/GENE-DB human TR gene sequences. A later analysis assigned CDR3 sequences and most-parsimonious VDJ recombination scenarios with the TCRdist pipeline. A later analysis defined each TCR beta chain by its CDR3 amino acid sequence plus V-gene family, and excluded reads lacking a unique V-gene family. To address suspected cross-contamination and a sequencing artifact, a later analysis removed a few hundred highly shared, low-generation-probability nucleotide sequences. For each public chain, a later analysis derived a clonal expansion index from normalized ranks of inferred template counts within each repertoire. In a later analysis, generation probabilities were computed with a VDJ recombination model fitted to out-of-frame rearrangements, and the resulting probabilities were checked against IGoR. Hypergeometric tests were used in a later analysis to score TCR-TCR, TCR-HLA and TCR-CMV co-occurrence, with a repertoire-size bias correction applied to the TCR pairs. In a later analysis, false discovery rates were estimated by permuting HLA or CMV assignments 20 times. A later analysis grouped co-occurring TCRs with DBSCAN, adding TCRdist sequence similarity when clustering within HLA-allele-positive subsets. Repertoires with fewer than 30,000 or more than 120,000 public chains were left out of co-occurrence clustering, as were about 5 repertoires with anomalous nucleotide sharing. Not all clones reach the TCRdb copy of this immuneACCESS table, which keeps in-frame sequences only. Checked studies attribute under half of the gap to unresolved V genes and leave the rest unexplained. That table supplies the V and J calls and clone size; D and trimming were determined from the DNA. The sample includes about 160,000 clones, with 75% to 85% observed a single time. Of the sample, over 8.5% is held by the ten largest clones.

In total, fewer than 750 healthy bone marrow donors made up the cohort. Cohort members were all nominally healthy when sampled, although unrecorded immune exposures were likely present. The donor was CMV seropositive and was included in the group of 250 to 350 seropositive cohort members. Each donor provided a peripheral blood sample, and peripheral blood mononuclear cells were used for TCR beta sequencing. The Qiagen DNeasy Blood Extraction Kit was used to extract genomic DNA from the blood cell samples. Comment on this clone: The antigen it binds to is not known. Base qualities are not recorded, but no much larger clone differs from it by a single base.

V loses 4 bases at its end and J loses 3 bases; junction bases beyond the gene matches: 0. The CDR3 goes from the cysteine to the phenylalanine over 12 residues. Kept here is only the CDR3 DNA, which spans 36 bases and is read in frame from base 1. The germline V gene sets CDR1 to SNHLY and CDR2 to FYNNEI. The sequenced sample consisted of PBMCs. The TCR sequence derives from a man between 45 and 60 years old in good health and CMV-seropositive. The chain uses TRBV2 and TRBJ2-7, with TRBD2 identical over 7 junction bases. Here the CDR3 is given as CASSGTSYEQYF. The DNA reads TGTGCCAGCAGTGGGACTAGCTACGAGCAGTACTTC.